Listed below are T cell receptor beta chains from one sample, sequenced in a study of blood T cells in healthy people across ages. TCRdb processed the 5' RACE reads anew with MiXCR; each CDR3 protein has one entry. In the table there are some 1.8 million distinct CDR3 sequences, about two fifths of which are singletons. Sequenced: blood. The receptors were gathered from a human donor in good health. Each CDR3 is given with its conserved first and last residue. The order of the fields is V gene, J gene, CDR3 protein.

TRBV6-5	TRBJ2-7	CASSYGIGSYEQYF
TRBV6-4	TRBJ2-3	CASSDGQGAADTQYF
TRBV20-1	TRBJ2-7	CSAKQQRSYEQYF
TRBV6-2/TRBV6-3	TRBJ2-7	CASSSDSGRSYEQYF
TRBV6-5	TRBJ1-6	CASSYLQGNSPLHF
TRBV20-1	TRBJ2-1	CSASLPDEGNYNELFF
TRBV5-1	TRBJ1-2	CASSLDPKGYGYTF
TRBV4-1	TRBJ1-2	CASSPETGGVVYGYTF
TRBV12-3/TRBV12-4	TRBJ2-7	CASSHRGADEQYF
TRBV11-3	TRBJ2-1	CASSFGRGANEQFF
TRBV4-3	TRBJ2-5	CASSQGTGGKETQYF
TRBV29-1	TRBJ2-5	CSVTGGGSQETQYF
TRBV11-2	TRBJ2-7	CASSPGLAGFYKQYF